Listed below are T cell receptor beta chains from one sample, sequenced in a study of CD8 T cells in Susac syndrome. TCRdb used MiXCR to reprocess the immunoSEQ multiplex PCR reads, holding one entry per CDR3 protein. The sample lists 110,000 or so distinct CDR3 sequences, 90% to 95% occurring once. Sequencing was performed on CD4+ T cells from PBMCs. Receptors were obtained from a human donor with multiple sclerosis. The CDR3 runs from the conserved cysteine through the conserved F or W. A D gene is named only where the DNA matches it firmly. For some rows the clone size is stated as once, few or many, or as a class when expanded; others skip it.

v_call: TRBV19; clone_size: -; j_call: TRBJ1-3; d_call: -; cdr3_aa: CASVVGHSSGNTIYF; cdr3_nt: TGTGCCAGTGTTGTAGGACACAGCTCTGGAAACACCATATATTTT
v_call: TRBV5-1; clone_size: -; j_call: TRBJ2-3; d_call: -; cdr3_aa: CATPEDTQYF; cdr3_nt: TGCGCCACCCCCGAAGATACGCAGTATTTT
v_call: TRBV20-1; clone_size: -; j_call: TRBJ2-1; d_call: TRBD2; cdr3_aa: CSARGPSRGGPYNEQFF; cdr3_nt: TGCAGTGCTAGAGGCCCTTCGCGGGGGGGGCCCTACAATGAGCAGTTCTTC
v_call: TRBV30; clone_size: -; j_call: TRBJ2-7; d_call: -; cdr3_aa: CAWSPSIREQYF; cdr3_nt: TGTGCCTGGAGTCCATCTATTAGAGAGCAGTACTTC
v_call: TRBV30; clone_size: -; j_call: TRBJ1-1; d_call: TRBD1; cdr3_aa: CAWDPGTGRAFF; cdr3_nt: TGTGCCTGGGATCCCGGGACAGGACGGGCTTTCTTT
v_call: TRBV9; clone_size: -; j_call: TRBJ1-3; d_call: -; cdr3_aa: CASRGSGNTIYF; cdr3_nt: TGTGCCAGCAGAGGTTCTGGAAACACCATATATTTT
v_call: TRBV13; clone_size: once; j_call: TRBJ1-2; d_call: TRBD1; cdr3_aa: CASSPTGARGGYTF; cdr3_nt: TGTGCCAGCAGCCCCACAGGGGCCCGGGGTGGCTACACCTTC
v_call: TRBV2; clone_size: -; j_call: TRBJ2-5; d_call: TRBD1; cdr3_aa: CASSVSPDRGISKYF; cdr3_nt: TGTGCCAGCAGTGTCTCTCCGGACAGGGGGATTTCGAAGTACTTC
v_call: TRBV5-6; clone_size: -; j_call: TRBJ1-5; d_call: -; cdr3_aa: CASSWTGTNNQPQHF; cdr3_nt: TGTGCCAGCAGCTGGACCGGGACAAACAATCAGCCCCAGCATTTT
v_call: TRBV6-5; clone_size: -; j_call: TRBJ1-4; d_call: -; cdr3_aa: CASSYSRGSPNEKLFF; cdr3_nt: TGTGCCAGCAGTTACTCGAGGGGTTCCCCTAATGAAAAACTGTTTTTT
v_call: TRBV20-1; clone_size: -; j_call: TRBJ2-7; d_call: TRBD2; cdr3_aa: CSARDASGSYEQYF; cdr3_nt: TGCAGTGCTAGAGATGCTAGCGGGAGCTACGAGCAGTACTTC
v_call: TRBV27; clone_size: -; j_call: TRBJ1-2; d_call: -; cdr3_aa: CASSLEVYGTGGYTF; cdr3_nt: TGTGCCAGCAGTTTGGAGGTGTACGGGACGGGAGGCTACACCTTC
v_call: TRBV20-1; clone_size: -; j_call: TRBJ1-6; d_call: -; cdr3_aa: CSAKPTQPNSPLHF; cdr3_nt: TGCAGTGCTAAACCAACCCAACCCAATTCACCCCTCCACTTT
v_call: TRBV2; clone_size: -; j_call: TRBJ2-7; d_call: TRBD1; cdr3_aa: CASSEQGAVYEQYF; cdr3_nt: TGTGCCAGCAGTGAACAGGGGGCAGTATACGAGCAGTACTTC
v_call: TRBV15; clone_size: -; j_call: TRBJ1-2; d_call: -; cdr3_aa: CATSPRTGSLYGYTF; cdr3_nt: TGTGCCACCAGCCCACGAACAGGTTCCCTCTATGGCTACACCTTC
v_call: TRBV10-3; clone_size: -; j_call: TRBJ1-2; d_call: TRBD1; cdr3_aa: CAITGRGFEGYTF; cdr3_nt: TGTGCCATCACCGGCAGGGGGTTCGAGGGCTACACCTTC
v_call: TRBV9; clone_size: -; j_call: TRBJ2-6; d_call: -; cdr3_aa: CASSVGLGSGANVLTF; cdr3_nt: TGTGCCAGCAGCGTAGGACTGGGGTCTGGGGCCAACGTCCTGACTTTC
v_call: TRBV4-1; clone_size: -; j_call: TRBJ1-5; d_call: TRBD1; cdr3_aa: CASSQGGQVRQPQHF; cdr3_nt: TGCGCCAGCAGCCAGGGGGGACAGGTAAGGCAGCCCCAGCATTTT
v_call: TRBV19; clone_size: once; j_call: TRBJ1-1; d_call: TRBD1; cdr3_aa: CASSKTGPTEAFF; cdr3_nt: TGTGCCAGTAGTAAGACAGGGCCCACTGAAGCTTTCTTT
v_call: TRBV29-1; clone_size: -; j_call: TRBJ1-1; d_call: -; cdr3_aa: CSVEDPHWVAFF; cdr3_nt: TGCAGCGTTGAAGATCCCCATTGGGTAGCTTTCTTT
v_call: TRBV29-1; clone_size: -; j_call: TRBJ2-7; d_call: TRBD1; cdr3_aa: CSVVGQGRYEQYF; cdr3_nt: TGCAGCGTTGTGGGACAGGGGAGATACGAGCAGTACTTC
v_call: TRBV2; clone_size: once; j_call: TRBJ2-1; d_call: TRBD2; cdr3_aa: CASSEAGTSGHEQFF; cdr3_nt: TGTGCCAGCAGTGAAGCCGGGACTAGCGGGCATGAGCAGTTCTTC
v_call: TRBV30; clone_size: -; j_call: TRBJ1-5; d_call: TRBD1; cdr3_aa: CAWSLGQVNQPQHF; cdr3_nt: TGTGCCTGGAGTCTGGGACAGGTCAATCAGCCCCAGCATTTT
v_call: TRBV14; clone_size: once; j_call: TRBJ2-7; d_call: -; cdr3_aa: CASSHMYEQYF; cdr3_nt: TGTGCCAGCAGCCATATGTACGAGCAGTACTTC
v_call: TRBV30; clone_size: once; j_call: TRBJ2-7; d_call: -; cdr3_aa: CAWSRTNEQYF; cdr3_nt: TGTGCCTGGAGTAGGACAAACGAGCAGTACTTC
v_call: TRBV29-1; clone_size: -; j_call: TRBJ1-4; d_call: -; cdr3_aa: CSVREFNEKLFF; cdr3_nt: TGCAGCGTTCGAGAATTTAATGAAAAACTGTTTTTT
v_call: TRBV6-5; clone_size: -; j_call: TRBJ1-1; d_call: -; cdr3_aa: CASSGRFNTEAFF; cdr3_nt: TGTGCCAGCAGCGGACGGTTTAACACTGAAGCTTTCTTT